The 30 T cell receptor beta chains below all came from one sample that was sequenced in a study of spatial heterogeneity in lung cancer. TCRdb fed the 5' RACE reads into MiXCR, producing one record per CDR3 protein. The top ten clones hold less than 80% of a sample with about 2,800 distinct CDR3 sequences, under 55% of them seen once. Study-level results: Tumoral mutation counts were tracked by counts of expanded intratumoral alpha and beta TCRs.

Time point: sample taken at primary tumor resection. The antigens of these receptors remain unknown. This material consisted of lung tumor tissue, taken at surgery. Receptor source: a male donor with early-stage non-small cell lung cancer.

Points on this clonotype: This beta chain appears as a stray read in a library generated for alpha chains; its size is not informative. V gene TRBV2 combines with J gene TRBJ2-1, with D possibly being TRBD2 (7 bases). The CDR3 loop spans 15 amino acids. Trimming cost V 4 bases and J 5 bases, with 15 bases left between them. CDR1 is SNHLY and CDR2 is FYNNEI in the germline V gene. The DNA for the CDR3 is TGTGCCAGCAGTGTAGGCGGGGGCGGTGACAATGAGCAGTTCTTC. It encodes CASSVGGGGDNEQFF.

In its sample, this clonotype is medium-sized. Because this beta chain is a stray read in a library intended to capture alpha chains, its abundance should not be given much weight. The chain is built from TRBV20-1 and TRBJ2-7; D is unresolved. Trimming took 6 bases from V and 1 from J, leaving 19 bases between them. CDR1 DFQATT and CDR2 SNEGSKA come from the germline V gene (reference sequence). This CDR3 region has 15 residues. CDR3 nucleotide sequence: TGCAGTGCCCGGAAACTTTTGGTGGATTCCTACGAGCAGTACTTC. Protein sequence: CSARKLLVDSYEQYF.

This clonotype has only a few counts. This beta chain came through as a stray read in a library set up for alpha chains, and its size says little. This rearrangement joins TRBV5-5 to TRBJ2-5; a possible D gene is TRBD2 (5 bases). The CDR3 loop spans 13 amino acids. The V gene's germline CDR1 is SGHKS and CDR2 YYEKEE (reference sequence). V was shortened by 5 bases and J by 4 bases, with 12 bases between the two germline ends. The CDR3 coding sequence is TGTGCCAGCAGTTCCGGGATCAGAGAGACCCAGTACTTC. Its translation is CASSSGIRETQYF.

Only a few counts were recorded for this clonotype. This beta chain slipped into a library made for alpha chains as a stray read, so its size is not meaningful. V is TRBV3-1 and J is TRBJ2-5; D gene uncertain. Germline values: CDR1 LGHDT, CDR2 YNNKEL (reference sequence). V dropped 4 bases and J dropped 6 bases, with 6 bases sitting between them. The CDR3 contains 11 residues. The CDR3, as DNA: TGTGCCAGCAGCCTCCTGAAGACCCAGTACTTC. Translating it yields CASSLLKTQYF.

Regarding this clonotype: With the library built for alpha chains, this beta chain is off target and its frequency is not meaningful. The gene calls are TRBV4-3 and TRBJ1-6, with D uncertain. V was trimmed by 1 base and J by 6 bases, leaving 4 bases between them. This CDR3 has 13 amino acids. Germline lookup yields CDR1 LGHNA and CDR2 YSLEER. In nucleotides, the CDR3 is TGCGCCAGCAGCCAAGTGGGTAATTCACCCCTCCACTTT. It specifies CASSQVGNSPLHF.

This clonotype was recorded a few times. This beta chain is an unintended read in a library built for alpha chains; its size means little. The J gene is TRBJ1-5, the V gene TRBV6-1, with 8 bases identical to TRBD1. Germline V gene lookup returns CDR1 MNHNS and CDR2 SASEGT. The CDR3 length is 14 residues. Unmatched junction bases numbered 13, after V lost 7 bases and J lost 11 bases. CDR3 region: CASTRGQGALAQHF. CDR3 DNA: TGTGCCAGCACCCGCGGCCAGGGGGCTCTGGCCCAGCATTTT.

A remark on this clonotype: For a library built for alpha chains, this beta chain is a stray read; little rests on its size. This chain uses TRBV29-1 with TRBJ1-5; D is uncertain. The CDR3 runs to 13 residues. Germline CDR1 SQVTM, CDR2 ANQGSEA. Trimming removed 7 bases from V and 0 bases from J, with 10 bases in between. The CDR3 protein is CSAKGDSNQPQHF. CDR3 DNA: TGCAGCGCGAAGGGAGATAGCAATCAGCCCCAGCATTTT.

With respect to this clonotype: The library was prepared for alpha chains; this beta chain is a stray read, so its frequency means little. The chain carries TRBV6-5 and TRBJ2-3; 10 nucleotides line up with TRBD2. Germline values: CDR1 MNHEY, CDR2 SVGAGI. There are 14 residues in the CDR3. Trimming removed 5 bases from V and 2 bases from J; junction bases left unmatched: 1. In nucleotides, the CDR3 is TGTGCCAGCAGTCTAGCGGGGGACACAGATACGCAGTATTTT. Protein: CASSLAGDTDTQYF.

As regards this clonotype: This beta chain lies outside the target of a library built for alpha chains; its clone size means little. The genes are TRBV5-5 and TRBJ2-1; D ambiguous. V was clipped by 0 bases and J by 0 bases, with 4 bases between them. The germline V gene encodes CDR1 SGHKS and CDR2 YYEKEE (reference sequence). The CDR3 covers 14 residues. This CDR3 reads CASSLVTSYNEQFF. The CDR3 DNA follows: TGTGCCAGCAGCTTGGTTACCTCCTACAATGAGCAGTTCTTC.

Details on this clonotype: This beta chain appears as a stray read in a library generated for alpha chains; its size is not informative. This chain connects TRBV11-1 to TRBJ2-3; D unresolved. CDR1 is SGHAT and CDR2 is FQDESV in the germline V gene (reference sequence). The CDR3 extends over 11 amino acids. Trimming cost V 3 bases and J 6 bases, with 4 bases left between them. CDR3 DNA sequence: TGTGCCAGCAGCTTTTTGGATACGCAGTATTTT. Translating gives CASSFLDTQYF.

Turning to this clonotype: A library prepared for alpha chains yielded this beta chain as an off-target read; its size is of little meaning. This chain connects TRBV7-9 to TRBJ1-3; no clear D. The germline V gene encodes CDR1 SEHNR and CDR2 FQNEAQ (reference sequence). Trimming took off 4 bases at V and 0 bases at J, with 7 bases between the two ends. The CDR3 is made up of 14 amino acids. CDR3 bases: TGTGCCAGCAGCTCATACTCCTCTGGAAACACCATATATTTT. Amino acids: CASSSYSSGNTIYF.

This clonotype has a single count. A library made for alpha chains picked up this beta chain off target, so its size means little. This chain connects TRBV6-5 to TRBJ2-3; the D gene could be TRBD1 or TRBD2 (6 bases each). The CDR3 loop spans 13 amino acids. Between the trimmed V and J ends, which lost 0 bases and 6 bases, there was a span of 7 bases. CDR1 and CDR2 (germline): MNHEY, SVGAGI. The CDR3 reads CASSYSGGDTQYF. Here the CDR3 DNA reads TGTGCCAGCAGTTACTCGGGGGGCGATACGCAGTATTTT.

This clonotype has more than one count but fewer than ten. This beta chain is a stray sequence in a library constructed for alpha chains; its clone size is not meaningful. DNA for the CDR3: TGTGCCAGCAGCCCGCCGACTAGTAGAATTTCGGATACGCAGTATTTT. It specifies CASSPPTSRISDTQYF. The rearrangement uses TRBV7-9 and TRBJ2-3, with a tentative D call TRBD2 (6 bases). Per the germline V gene, CDR1 is SEHNR and CDR2 is FQNEAQ (reference sequence). The CDR3 runs to 16 residues. Trimming took 5 bases from V and 6 from J, leaving 21 bases between them.

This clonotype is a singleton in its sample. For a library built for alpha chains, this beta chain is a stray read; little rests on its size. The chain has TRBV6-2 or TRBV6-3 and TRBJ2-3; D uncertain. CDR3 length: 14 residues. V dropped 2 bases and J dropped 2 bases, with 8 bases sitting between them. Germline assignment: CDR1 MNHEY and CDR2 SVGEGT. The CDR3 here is CASSYGADTDTQYF. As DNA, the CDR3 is TGTGCCAGCAGTTACGGCGCGGACACAGATACGCAGTATTTT.

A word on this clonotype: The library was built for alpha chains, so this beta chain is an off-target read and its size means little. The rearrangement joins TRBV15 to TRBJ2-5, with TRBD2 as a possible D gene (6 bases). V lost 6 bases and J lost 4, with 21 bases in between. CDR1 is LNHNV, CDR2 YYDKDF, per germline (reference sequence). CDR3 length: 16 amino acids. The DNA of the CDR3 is TGTGCCACCAGAGCAAGGGGAGGAGGGAATCGAGAGACCCAGTACTTC. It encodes CATRARGGGNRETQYF.

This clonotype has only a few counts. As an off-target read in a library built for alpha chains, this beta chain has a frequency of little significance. This chain's CDR3 is CSALIQGASLNTGELFF. The CDR3 DNA follows: TGCAGTGCTCTTATACAGGGGGCATCCCTCAACACCGGGGAGCTGTTTTTT. The chain links TRBV20-1 to TRBJ2-2; the match to TRBD1 covers 9 bases. From germline, CDR1 is DFQATT and CDR2 SNEGSKA (reference sequence). Germline trimming cut 5 bases from V and 2 bases from J; bases unmatched to any gene: 12. The CDR3 sequence is 17 residues long.

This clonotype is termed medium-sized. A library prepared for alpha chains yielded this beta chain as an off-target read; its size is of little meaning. This CDR3 is CASTLPGPADTQYF. In DNA, the CDR3 is TGTGCCAGCACCCTCCCGGGGCCAGCAGATACGCAGTATTTT. The rearrangement links TRBV6-6 to TRBJ2-3; D could derive from TRBD1 or TRBD2 (5 bases each). Germline loops: CDR1 MNHNY, CDR2 SVGAGI (reference sequence). The CDR3 length is 14 residues. V was shortened by 7 bases and J by 4 bases, with 15 bases between the two germline ends.

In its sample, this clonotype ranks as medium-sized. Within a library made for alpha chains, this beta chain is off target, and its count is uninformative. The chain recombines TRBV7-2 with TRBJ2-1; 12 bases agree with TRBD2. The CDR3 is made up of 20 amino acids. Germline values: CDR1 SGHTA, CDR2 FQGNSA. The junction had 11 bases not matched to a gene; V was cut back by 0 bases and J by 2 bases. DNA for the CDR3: TGTGCCAGCAGCTTAGCCGGTGCCCGGACTAGCGGGATTACCTACAATGAGCAGTTCTTC. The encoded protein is CASSLAGARTSGITYNEQFF.

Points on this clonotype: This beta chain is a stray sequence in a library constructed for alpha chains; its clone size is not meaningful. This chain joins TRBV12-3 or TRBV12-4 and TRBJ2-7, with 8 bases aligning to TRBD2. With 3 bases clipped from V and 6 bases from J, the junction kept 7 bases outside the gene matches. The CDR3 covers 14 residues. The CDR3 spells CASSFSGRATEQYF. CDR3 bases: TGTGCCAGCAGTTTCTCCGGGAGGGCCACCGAGCAGTACTTC.

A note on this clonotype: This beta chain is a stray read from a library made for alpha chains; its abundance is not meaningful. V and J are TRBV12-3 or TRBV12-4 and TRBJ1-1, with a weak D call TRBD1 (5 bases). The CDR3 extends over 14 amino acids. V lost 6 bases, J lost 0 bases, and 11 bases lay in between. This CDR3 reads CASRPGGMNTEAFF. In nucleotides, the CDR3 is TGTGCCAGCAGGCCTGGGGGGATGAACACTGAAGCTTTCTTT.

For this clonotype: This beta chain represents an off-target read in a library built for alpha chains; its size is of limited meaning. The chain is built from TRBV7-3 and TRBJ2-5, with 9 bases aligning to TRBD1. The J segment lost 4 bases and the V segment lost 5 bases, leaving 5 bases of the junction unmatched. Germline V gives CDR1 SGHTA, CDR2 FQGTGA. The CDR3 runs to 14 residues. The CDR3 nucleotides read TGTGCCAGCAGCCTCCGGGACAGGGTAGAGACCCAGTACTTC. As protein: CASSLRDRVETQYF. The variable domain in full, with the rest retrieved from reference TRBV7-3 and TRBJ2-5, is GAGVSQTPSNKVTEKGKYVELRCDPISGHTALYWYRQSLGQGPEFLIYFQGTGAADDSGLPNDRFFAVRPEGSVSTLKIQRTERGDSAVYLCASSLRDRVETQYFGPGTRLLVL.

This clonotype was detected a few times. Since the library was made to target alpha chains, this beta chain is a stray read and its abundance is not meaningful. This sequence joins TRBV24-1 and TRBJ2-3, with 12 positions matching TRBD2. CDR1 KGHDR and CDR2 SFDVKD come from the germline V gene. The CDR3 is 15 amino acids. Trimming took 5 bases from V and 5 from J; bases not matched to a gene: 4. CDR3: CATSASGGAVDTQYF. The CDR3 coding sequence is TGTGCCACCAGTGCTAGCGGGGGGGCCGTAGATACGCAGTATTTT.

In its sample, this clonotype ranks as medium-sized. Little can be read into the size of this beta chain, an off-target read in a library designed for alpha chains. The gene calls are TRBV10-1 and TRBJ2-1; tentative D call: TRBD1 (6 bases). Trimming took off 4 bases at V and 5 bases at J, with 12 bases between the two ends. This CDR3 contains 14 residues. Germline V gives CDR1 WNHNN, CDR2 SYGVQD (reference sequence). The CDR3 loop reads CASSVYRVNNEQFF. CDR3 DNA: TGCGCCAGCAGTGTTTACAGGGTGAACAATGAGCAGTTCTTC.

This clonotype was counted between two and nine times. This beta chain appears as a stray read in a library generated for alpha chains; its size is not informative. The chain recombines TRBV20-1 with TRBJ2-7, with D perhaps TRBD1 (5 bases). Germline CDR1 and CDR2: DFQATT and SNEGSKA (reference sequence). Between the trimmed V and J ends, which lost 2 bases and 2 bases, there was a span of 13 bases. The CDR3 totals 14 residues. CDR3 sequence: CSARPGISPYEQYF. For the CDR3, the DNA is TGCAGTGCTAGACCAGGGATTTCCCCCTACGAGCAGTACTTC.

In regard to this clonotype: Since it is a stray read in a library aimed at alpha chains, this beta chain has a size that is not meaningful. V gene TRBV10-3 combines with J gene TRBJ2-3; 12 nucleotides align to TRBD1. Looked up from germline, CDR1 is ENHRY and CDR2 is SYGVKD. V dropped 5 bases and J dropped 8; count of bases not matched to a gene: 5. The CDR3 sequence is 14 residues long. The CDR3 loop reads CAISYGTGGGTQYF. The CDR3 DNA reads TGTGCCATCAGTTATGGGACAGGGGGCGGTACGCAGTATTTT.

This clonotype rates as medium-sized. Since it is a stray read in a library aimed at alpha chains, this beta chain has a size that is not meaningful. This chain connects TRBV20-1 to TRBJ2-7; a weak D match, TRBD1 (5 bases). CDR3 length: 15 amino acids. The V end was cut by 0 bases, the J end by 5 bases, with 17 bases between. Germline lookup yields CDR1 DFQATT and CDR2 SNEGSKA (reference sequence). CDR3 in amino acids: CSARDRRQYSHEQYF. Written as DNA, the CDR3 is TGCAGTGCTAGAGATAGGAGACAGTATTCCCACGAGCAGTACTTC.

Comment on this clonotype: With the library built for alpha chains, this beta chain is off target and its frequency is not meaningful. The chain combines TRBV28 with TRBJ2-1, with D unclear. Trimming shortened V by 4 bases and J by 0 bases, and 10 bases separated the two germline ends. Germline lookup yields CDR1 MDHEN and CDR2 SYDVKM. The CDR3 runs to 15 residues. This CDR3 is CASSSLTVSYNEQFF. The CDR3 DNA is TGTGCCAGCAGTTCTTTAACGGTCTCCTACAATGAGCAGTTCTTC.

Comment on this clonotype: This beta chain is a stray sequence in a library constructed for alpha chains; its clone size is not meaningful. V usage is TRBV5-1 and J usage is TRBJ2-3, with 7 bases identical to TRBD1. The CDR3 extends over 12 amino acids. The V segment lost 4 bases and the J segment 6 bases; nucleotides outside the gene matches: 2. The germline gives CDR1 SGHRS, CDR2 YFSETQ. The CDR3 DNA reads TGCGCCAGCAGCATGGACAGGGATACGCAGTATTTT. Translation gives CASSMDRDTQYF.

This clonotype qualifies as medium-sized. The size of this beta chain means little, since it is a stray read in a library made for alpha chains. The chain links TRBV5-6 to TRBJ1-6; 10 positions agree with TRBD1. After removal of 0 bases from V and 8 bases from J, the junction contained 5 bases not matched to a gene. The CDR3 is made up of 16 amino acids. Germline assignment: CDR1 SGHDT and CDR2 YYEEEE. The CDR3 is CASSLGWTGGHSPLHF. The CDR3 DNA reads TGTGCCAGCAGCTTGGGGTGGACAGGGGGACATTCACCCCTCCACTTT.

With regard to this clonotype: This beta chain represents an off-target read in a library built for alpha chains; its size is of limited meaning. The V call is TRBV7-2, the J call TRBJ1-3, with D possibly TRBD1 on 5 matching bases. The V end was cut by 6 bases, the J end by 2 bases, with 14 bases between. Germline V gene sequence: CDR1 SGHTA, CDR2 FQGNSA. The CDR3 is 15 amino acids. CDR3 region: CASSQKGRTGNTIYF. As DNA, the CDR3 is TGTGCCAGCAGTCAGAAGGGGCGGACTGGAAACACCATATATTTT. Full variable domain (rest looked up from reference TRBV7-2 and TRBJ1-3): GAGVSQSPSNKVTEKGKDVELRCDPISGHTALYWYRQSLGQGLEFLIYFQGNSAPDKSGLPSDRFSAERTGGSVSTLTIQRTQQEDSAVYLCASSQKGRTGNTIYFGEGSWLTVV.